This TCR beta chain was observed in a study of T cell responses to AZD1222 COVID-19 vaccine. Here immunoSEQ multiplex PCR was the method, and the copy in TCRdb shows in-frame clones only, minus some. The sample has about 82,000 clones; around nine tenths are singletons. The germline V gene has CDR1 LGHDT and CDR2 YNNKEL (reference sequence). The V segment lost 11 bases and the J segment 6 bases; nucleotides outside the gene matches: 10. This CDR3 comprises 13 residues. General observations from the study: Repertoires were sampled only after the peak T cell response.

Of note for this clone: Its target is not known.

V and J are TRBV3-1 (or the pseudogene TRBV3-2) and TRBJ1-2; the match to TRBD1 covers 9 bases. The sequencing used peripheral blood, collected on day 0 of AZD1222 vaccination. The clonotype was recovered from an adult in good health. CDR3 protein: CAAKRDRVDGYTF. CDR3 coding DNA: TGTGCCGCCAAGCGGGACAGGGTCGATGGCTACACCTTC.